This T cell receptor beta chain appears in the sequencing data of a study of T-cell memory formation after mild COVID-19. The V end lost 3 bases, the J end lost 6 bases, and 4 bases lay between the germline ends. This CDR3 has 11 residues. The germline CDR1 and CDR2 sequences are SGHTA and FQGNSA. Libraries for TCRalpha and TCRbeta carried sample barcodes and unique molecular identifiers via 5'RACE. Using its own MiXCR run on the 5' RACE reads, TCRdb lists one record per CDR3 protein. The sample comprises 35,000 to 45,000 distinct CDR3 sequences, 7.3% of which are singletons, and around 1.5% rests with the top ten. This clonotype was detected a few times.

The sequenced sample was PBMCs or a T cell subset sorted from them (not recorded which). The TCR originated in a man younger than 30 who had mild COVID-19 (a few samples of this study predate the infection). Cell type and time point are not known. This chain uses TRBV7-2 with TRBJ2-3; D unclear. The CDR3 bases are TGTGCCAGCAGCTTCAGCGATACGCAGTATTTT. Its translation: CASSFSDTQYF.